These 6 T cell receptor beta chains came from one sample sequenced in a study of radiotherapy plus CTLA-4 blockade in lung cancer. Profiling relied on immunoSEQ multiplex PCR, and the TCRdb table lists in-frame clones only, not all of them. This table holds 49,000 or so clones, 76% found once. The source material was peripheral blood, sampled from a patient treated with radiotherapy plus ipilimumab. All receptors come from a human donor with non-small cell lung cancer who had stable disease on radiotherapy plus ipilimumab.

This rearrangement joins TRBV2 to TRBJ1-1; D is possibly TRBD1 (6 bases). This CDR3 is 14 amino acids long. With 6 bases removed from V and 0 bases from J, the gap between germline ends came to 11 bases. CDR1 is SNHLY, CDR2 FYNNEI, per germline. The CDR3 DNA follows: TGTGCCAGCAGGCGGGACACCTTGAACACTGAAGCTTTCTTT. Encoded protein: CASRRDTLNTEAFF.

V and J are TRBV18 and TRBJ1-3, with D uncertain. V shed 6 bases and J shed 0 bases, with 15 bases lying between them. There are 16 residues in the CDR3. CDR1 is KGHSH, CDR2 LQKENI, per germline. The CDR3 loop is CASSRGRGRSGNTIYF. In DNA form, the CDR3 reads TGTGCCAGCTCCCGAGGACGCGGGCGCTCTGGAAACACCATATATTTT.

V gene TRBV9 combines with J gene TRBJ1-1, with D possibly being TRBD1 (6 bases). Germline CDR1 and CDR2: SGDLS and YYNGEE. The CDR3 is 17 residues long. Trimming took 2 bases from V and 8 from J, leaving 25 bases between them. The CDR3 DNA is TGTGCCAGCAGCGTCGGTGGGGCAAGGGCAGGGGTCGCAGAAGCTTTCTTT. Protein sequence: CASSVGGARAGVAEAFF.

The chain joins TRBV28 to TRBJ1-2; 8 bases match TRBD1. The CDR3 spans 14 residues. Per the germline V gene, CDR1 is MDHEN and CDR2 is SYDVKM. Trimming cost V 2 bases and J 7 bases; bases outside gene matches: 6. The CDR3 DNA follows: TGTGCCAGCAGTTTAACAGGGGGAAGAGGTGGCTACACCTTC. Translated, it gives CASSLTGGRGGYTF.

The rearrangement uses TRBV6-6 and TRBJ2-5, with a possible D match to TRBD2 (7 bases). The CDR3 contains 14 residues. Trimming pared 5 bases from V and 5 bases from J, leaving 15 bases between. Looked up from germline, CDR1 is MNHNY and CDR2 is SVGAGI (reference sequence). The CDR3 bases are TGTGCCAGCAGTGCTGGGGGGGGCCGGGAGACCCAGTACTTC. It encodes CASSAGGGRETQYF.

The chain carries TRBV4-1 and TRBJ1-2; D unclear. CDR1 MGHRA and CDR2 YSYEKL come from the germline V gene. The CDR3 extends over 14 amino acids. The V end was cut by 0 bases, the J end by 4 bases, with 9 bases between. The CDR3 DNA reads TGCGCCAGCAGCCAAGACAGAAACCCCTATGGCTACACCTTC. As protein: CASSQDRNPYGYTF.